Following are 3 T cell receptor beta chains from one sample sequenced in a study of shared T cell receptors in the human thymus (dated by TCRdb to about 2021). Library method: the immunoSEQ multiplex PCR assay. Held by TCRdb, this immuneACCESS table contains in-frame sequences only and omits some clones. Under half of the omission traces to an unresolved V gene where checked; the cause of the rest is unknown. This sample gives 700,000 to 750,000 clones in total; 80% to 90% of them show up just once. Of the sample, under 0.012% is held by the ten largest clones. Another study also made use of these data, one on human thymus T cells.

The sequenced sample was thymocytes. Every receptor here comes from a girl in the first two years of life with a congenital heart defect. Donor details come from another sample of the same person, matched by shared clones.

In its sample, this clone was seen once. The CDR3 DNA reads as TGTGCCAGCAGCCCGACGGGGTTCGAGCAGTACTTC. Its translation: CASSPTGFEQYF. The chain has TRBV13 and TRBJ2-7; D perhaps matches TRBD2 (5 bases). Trimming shortened V by 5 bases and J by 6 bases, and 11 bases separated the two germline ends. Germline V CDR1 and CDR2: PRHDT, FYEKMQ (reference sequence). The CDR3 loop spans 12 amino acids. Based on the CDR3 plus reference TRBV13 and TRBJ2-7, the full variable domain is AAGVIQSPRHLIKEKRETATLKCYPIPRHDTVYWYQQGPGQDPQFLISFYEKMQSDKGSIPDRFSAQQFSDYHSELNMSSLELGDSALYFCASSPTGFEQYFGPGTRLTVT.

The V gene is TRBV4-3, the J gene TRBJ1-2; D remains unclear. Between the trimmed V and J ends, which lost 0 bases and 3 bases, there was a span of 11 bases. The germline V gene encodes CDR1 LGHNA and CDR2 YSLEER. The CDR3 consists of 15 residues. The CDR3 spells CASSQDKDQYYGYTF. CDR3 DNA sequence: TGCGCCAGCAGCCAAGATAAAGATCAGTACTATGGCTACACCTTC.

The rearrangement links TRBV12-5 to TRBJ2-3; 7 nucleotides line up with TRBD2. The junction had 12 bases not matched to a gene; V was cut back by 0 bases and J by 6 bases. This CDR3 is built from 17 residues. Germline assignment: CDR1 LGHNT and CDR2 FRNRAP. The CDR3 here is CASGLVQWSAGVDTQYF. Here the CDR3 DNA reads TGTGCTAGTGGTTTGGTACAATGGAGTGCGGGGGTGGATACGCAGTATTTT.